This TCR beta chain was captured by sequencing in a study of monozygotic twins with cystic fibrosis. Method: immunoSEQ multiplex PCR; TCRdb's copy keeps in-frame clones and lacks some. The data contain roughly 20,000 clones, under 95% of them singletons. Germline CDR1 LNHDA, CDR2 SQIVND (reference sequence). The CDR3 consists of 17 residues. V was pared by 2 bases and J by 2 bases, with 16 bases between. The rearrangement uses TRBV19 and TRBJ1-5; no clear D. Source material: blood. The sequence came from a girl aged 2 to 9 with cystic fibrosis. As DNA, the CDR3 is TGTGCCAGTAGTATAATCTTAATTGCAGGCGGCAATCAGCCCCAGCATTTT. Amino acid sequence: CASSIILIAGGNQPQHF. Full variable domain (remainder filled in from reference TRBV19 and TRBJ1-5): DGGITQSPKYLFRKEGQNVTLSCEQNLNHDAMYWYRQDPGQGLRLIYYSQIVNDFQKGDIAEGYSVSREKKESFPLTVTSAQKNPTAFYLCASSIILIAGGNQPQHFGDGTRLSIL.